What follows are 4 T cell receptor beta chains derived from one specimen sequenced in a study of blood T cells in healthy people across ages. Using a J-beta primer mix together with a sample-barcoded 5' primer, a second PCR was run for about 7 to 12 cycles. TCRdb re-derived calls from the 5' RACE reads in MiXCR, one entry per CDR3 protein. The table lists over 1,500,000 distinct CDR3 sequences, around 50% of them singletons. The sequenced sample was blood. Receptors originate from a woman aged 40 to 50 in good health.

A word on this clonotype: The CDR3 carries no conserved terminal phenylalanine or tryptophan, so it likely arises from a read error. V gene TRBV14 combines with J gene TRBJ2-1, with TRBD2 identical over 7 bases. The ends lost 0 bases at V and 8 bases at J; junction bases unmatched: 7. The CDR3 runs 15 residues. Germline V CDR1 and CDR2: SGHDN, FVKESK. CDR3 bases: TGTGCCAGCAGCCAAGAACCCGGGACTATTGATGAGCAGTTCTGC. Translating it yields CASSQEPGTIDEQFC.

The chain links TRBV20-1 to TRBJ2-5; D ambiguous. The CDR3 runs 13 residues. In germline, CDR1 is DFQATT, CDR2 SNEGSKA (reference sequence). V lost 0 bases and J 0 bases, leaving 5 bases between the germline ends. The CDR3 DNA reads TGCAGTGCTAGAGATCAAAACCAAGAGACCCAGTACTTC. This codes for CSARDQNQETQYF.

The gene calls are TRBV29-1 and TRBJ1-5, with a possible D match to TRBD1 (6 bases). The CDR3 contains 12 residues. V gave up 4 bases and J gave up 6 bases, with 10 bases separating them. Germline loops: CDR1 SQVTM, CDR2 ANQGSEA. The CDR3, as DNA: TGCAGCGTTGTAACAGGGAGTCAGCCCCAGCATTTT. The encoded protein is CSVVTGSQPQHF.

V gene TRBV27 combines with J gene TRBJ2-7, with TRBD1 matching over 10 bases. This CDR3 region has 16 residues. V lost 5 bases to trimming and J lost 5 bases; unmatched junction nucleotides: 12. Per the germline V gene, CDR1 is MNHEY and CDR2 is SMNVEV (reference sequence). The CDR3 sequence: CASSIRWGTGEHEQYF. In DNA form, the CDR3 reads TGTGCCAGCAGTATCCGATGGGGGACAGGGGAACACGAGCAGTACTTC.